The 19 T cell receptor beta chains reported below all come from one sample, sequenced in a study of CD8 T cells in ankylosing spondylitis. MiXCR was run by TCRdb on the 5' RACE reads, yielding one entry per CDR3 protein. The repertoire holds some 33,000 distinct CDR3 sequences, with 14% as singletons. Source material: blood. Source of these receptors: a male donor with ankylosing spondylitis or in good health (not recorded which).

Within the sample, this clonotype is large. V is TRBV7-2 and J is TRBJ2-5; D is perhaps TRBD1 or TRBD2 (7 bases each). The CDR3 has 14 amino acids. From germline, CDR1 is SGHTA and CDR2 FQGNSA. Trimming removed 3 bases at V and 5 bases at J, with 13 bases between. As DNA, the CDR3 is TGTGCCAGCAGCTTCCAGGGGGGGCGTGAGACCCAGTACTTC. Its translation is CASSFQGGRETQYF.

The sample holds a few counts of this clonotype. The CDR3 spells CASSSQGAGASPLHF. The CDR3 DNA is TGTGCCAGCAGCTCTCAAGGCGCCGGGGCTTCACCCCTCCACTTT. The chain is built from TRBV9 and TRBJ1-6, with a weak D call TRBD1 (5 bases). The ends were cut back, 4 bases at V and 9 bases at J, with 17 bases in the middle. The CDR3 totals 15 residues. CDR1 SGDLS and CDR2 YYNGEE come from the germline V gene. The full variable domain, rest sourced from reference TRBV9 and TRBJ1-6, is DSGVTQTPKHLITATGQRVTLRCSPRSGDLSVYWYQQSLDQGLQFLIQYYNGEERAKGNILERFSAQQFPDLHSELNLSSLELGDSALYFCASSSQGAGASPLHFGNGTRLTVT.

The chain employs TRBV7-9 and TRBJ2-2; no reliable D call. The V and J ends lost 0 bases and 2 bases respectively, with 4 bases between them. The CDR3 has 14 amino acids. Germline V CDR1 and CDR2: SEHNR, FQNEAQ (reference sequence). The CDR3 loop reads CASSLADNTGELFF. CDR3 bases: TGTGCCAGCAGCTTAGCAGACAACACCGGGGAGCTGTTTTTT.

The chain combines TRBV18 with TRBJ2-1, with 9 bases that match TRBD1. Unmatched junction bases numbered 4, after V lost 3 bases and J lost 7 bases. Looked up from germline, CDR1 is KGHSH and CDR2 is LQKENI. This CDR3 spans 14 amino acids. CDR3 amino acids: CASSPEQGANEQFF. The CDR3 region has the DNA TGTGCCAGCTCACCTGAACAGGGGGCGAATGAGCAGTTCTTC.

The CDR3 is CSVELQGSATGELFF. The CDR3 DNA is TGCAGCGTTGAATTGCAGGGGAGTGCTACCGGGGAGCTGTTTTTT. The genes are TRBV29-1 and TRBJ2-2, with TRBD1 as a possible D gene (6 bases). Trimming stripped 2 bases from V and 5 bases from J, with 15 bases between. Germline CDR1 SQVTM, CDR2 ANQGSEA. This CDR3 is built from 15 residues.

J is TRBJ1-1 and V is TRBV27; 9 bases fit TRBD1. Germline V gene sequence: CDR1 MNHEY, CDR2 SMNVEV (reference sequence). This CDR3 contains 15 residues. The V segment lost 5 bases and the J segment 3 bases; nucleotides outside the gene matches: 7. The CDR3: CASSRSRQGDTEAFF. CDR3 in DNA: TGTGCCAGCAGTCGAAGTAGACAGGGGGACACTGAAGCTTTCTTT.

The chain has TRBV7-2 and TRBJ2-4; unclear D gene. The CDR3 extends over 12 amino acids. Per the germline V gene, CDR1 is SGHTA and CDR2 is FQGNSA. The V and J ends lost 1 base and 6 bases respectively, with 4 bases between them. This CDR3 is CASSLDRNIQYF. The DNA of the CDR3 is TGTGCCAGCAGCTTAGACAGAAACATTCAGTACTTC.

J is TRBJ2-2 and V is TRBV2; D possibly corresponds to TRBD2 (6 bases). V lost 6 bases, J lost 4 bases, and 12 bases lay in between. This CDR3 is 14 amino acids long. Germline-derived CDR1 and CDR2 are SNHLY and FYNNEI. CDR3 nucleotides: TGTGCCAGCAGAGCCGCGGGGTCCACCGGGGAGCTGTTTTTT. Residues: CASRAAGSTGELFF. The full variable domain, completed using reference TRBV2 and TRBJ2-2, is EPEVTQTPSHQVTQMGQEVILRCVPISNHLYFYWYRQILGQKVEFLVSFYNNEISEKSEIFDDQFSVERPDGSNFTLKIRSTKLEDSAMYFCASRAAGSTGELFFGEGSRLTVL.

This clonotype was counted between two and nine times. J is TRBJ2-2 and V is TRBV5-1; 9 nucleotides match TRBD1. Trimming cost V 4 bases and J 3 bases; bases outside gene matches: 1. Germline CDR1 SGHRS, CDR2 YFSETQ. The CDR3 is made up of 14 amino acids. CDR3 region: CASSRTGDTGELFF. In DNA form, the CDR3 reads TGCGCCAGCAGCCGGACAGGGGACACCGGGGAGCTGTTTTTT.

Only a few counts were recorded for this clonotype. The chain carries TRBV5-8 and TRBJ2-7; possibly TRBD1 or TRBD2 for D (5 bases each). This CDR3 region has 14 residues. Germline V gene data show CDR1 as SGHTS and CDR2 as YDEGEE. Trimming took off 1 base at V and 2 bases at J, with 10 bases between the two ends. CDR3 in amino acids: CASSLRGVAYEQYV. CDR3 sequence (DNA): TGTGCCAGCAGCTTGAGAGGGGTAGCCTACGAGCAGTACGTC.

In this sample, this clonotype is large (0.1 to 1%). This sequence joins TRBV20-1 and TRBJ2-2; 10 bases are shared with TRBD2. The CDR3 is made up of 17 amino acids. From germline, CDR1 is DFQATT and CDR2 SNEGSKA (reference sequence). V was pared by 1 base and J by 0 bases, with 5 bases of the junction left unmatched. CDR3 sequence (DNA): TGCAGTGCTAGAGGGACTAGCGGAGGGGCGAACACCGGGGAGCTGTTTTTT. It specifies CSARGTSGGANTGELFF.

This clonotype appeared a few times. V is TRBV20-1 and J is TRBJ2-2; possible D gene TRBD1, 6 bases. The CDR3 extends over 16 amino acids. Germline values: CDR1 DFQATT, CDR2 SNEGSKA (reference sequence). Trimming stripped 0 bases from V and 5 bases from J, with 16 bases between. This CDR3 reads CSARDVGTLTTGELFF. In nucleotides, the CDR3 is TGCAGTGCTAGAGATGTCGGGACACTGACGACCGGGGAGCTGTTTTTT.

The rearrangement joins TRBV10-3 to TRBJ2-7; 11 bases match TRBD2. Per germline, CDR1 ENHRY and CDR2 SYGVKD. This CDR3 has 15 amino acids. The J segment lost 2 bases and the V segment lost 7 bases, leaving 7 bases of the junction unmatched. The DNA of the CDR3 is TGTGCCATCAACAATATAGCGGGAGGGGCCTACGAGCAGTACTTC. The encoded protein is CAINNIAGGAYEQYF.

This clonotype turned up a few times. The rearrangement uses TRBV12-3 or TRBV12-4 and TRBJ2-5; D perhaps matches TRBD1 (5 bases). The CDR3 sequence is 16 residues long. V was clipped by 0 bases and J by 5 bases, with 16 bases between them. The CDR3 loop is CASSLASTGQGETQYF. CDR3 DNA sequence: TGTGCCAGCAGTTTAGCGAGTACTGGGCAGGGCGAGACCCAGTACTTC.

Many counts were recorded for this clonotype. The chain uses TRBV9 and TRBJ2-3, with 13 positions matching TRBD2. CDR1 and CDR2 from the germline V gene are SGDLS and YYNGEE. V shed 0 bases, J shed 4 bases, and the junction held 8 bases outside the gene matches. This CDR3 has 18 residues. CDR3 sequence reads: CASSVGGTSGIAADTQYF. In nucleotides, the CDR3 is TGTGCCAGCAGCGTAGGAGGGACTAGCGGGATAGCGGCAGATACGCAGTATTTT.

The chain couples TRBV29-1 to TRBJ2-2; D might be TRBD2 (6 bases). The germline V gene has CDR1 SQVTM and CDR2 ANQGSEA. V lost 3 bases, J lost 2 bases, and 10 bases lay in between. The CDR3 totals 14 residues. The CDR3 spells CSVEGGLNTGELFF. The DNA of the CDR3 is TGCAGCGTTGAGGGGGGTCTTAACACCGGGGAGCTGTTTTTT.

This clonotype was counted a few times. The chain employs TRBV29-1 and TRBJ1-1, with no clear D. The CDR3 covers 15 residues. The V gene's germline CDR1 is SQVTM and CDR2 ANQGSEA. The V end was cut by 3 bases, the J end by 1 base, with 15 bases between. CDR3 nucleotide sequence: TGCAGCGTTGAGCGGGGTAACGGTCCGAACACTGAAGCTTTCTTT. Its protein is CSVERGNGPNTEAFF.

This clonotype was seen many times. The chain combines TRBV4-1 with TRBJ2-7; possible D gene TRBD2, 5 bases. The germline V gene encodes CDR1 MGHRA and CDR2 YSYEKL. V lost 4 bases to trimming and J lost 3 bases, with 13 bases between them. The CDR3 totals 14 residues. DNA of the CDR3: TGCGCCAGCAGCCTAAGCCGGGGAGTCTACGAGCAGTACTTC. Its protein is CASSLSRGVYEQYF.

This clonotype was observed a few times. The chain joins TRBV20-1 to TRBJ2-7; 10 bases match TRBD2. Germline lookup yields CDR1 DFQATT and CDR2 SNEGSKA (reference sequence). The V segment lost 0 bases and the J segment 6 bases; nucleotides outside the gene matches: 2. The CDR3 is made up of 13 amino acids. DNA for the CDR3: TGCAGTGCTAGAGATGGGACTAGCGCCGAGCAGTACTTC. The encoded protein is CSARDGTSAEQYF.